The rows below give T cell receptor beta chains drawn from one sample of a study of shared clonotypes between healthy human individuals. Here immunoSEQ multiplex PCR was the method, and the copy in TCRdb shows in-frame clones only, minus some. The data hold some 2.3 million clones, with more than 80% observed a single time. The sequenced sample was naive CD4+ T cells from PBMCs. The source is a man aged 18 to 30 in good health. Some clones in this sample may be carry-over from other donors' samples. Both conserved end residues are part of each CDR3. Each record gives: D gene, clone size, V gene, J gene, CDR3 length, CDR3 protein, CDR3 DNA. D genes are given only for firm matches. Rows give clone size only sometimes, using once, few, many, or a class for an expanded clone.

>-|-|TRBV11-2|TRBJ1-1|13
CASSPGHQVSAFF
TGTGCCAGCAGCCCGGGCCACCAAGTGTCAGCTTTCTTT
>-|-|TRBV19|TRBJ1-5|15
CASTSTPFLNQPQHF
TGTGCCAGTACATCGACGCCTTTCCTCAATCAGCCCCAGCATTTT
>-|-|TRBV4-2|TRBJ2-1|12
CASSQDMYEQFF
TGTGCCAGCAGCCAAGATATGTATGAGCAGTTCTTC
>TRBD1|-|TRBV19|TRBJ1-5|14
CASRDRDGYQPQHF
TGTGCCAGTAGAGACAGGGACGGTTATCAGCCCCAGCATTTT
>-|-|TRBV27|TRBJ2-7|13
CASSWGYTYEQYF
TGTGCCAGCAGTTGGGGATATACCTACGAGCAGTACTTC
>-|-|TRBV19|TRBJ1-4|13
CASSRATNEKLFF
TGTGCCAGTAGTCGAGCAACTAATGAAAAACTGTTTTTT
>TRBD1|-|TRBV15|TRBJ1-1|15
CATSDGTGERTEAFF
TGTGCCACCAGCGACGGGACAGGGGAACGCACTGAAGCTTTCTTT
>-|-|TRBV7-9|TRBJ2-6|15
CASSLLQSGANVLTF
TGTGCCAGCAGCTTACTACAGTCCGGGGCCAACGTCCTGACTTTC
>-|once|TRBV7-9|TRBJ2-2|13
CASSLVIAGELFF
TGTGCCAGCAGCTTAGTGATCGCCGGGGAGCTGTTTTTT
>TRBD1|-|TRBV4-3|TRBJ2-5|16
CASSQGISGTEETQYF
TGCGCCAGCAGCCAAGGGATCTCCGGGACAGAAGAGACCCAGTACTTC
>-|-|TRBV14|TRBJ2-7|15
CASSQRNQGSYEQYF
TGTGCCAGCAGCCAGAGAAATCAGGGAAGCTACGAGCAGTACTTC
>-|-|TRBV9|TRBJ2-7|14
CASSESSDSYEQYF
TGTGCCAGCAGCGAGAGCTCCGACAGCTACGAGCAGTACTTC
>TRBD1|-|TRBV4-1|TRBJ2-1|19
CASSQVGGGPGQTYNEQFF
TGCGCCAGCAGCCAAGTTGGTGGGGGTCCGGGACAGACCTACAATGAGCAGTTCTTC
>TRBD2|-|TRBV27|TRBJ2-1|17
CASSPFGLAGSYNEQFF
TGTGCCAGCAGTCCTTTCGGACTAGCGGGATCCTACAATGAGCAGTTCTTC
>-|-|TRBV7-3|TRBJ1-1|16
CASSLGSGVQYTEAFF
TGTGCCAGCAGCTTAGGAAGTGGGGTTCAGTACACTGAAGCTTTCTTT
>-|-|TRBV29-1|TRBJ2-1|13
CSVVGRSGNEQFF
TGCAGCGTCGTGGGGCGCTCGGGGAATGAGCAGTTCTTC
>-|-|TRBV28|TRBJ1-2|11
CASSDSRGYTF
TGTGCCTCCAGCGATTCCCGCGGCTACACCTTC
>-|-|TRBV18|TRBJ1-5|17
CASSPPSSLGSNQPQHF
TGTGCCAGCTCACCACCGTCGAGCCTTGGCAGCAATCAGCCCCAGCATTTT
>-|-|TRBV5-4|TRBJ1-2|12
CASSFGGRGYTF
TGTGCCAGCAGCTTCGGGGGCCGGGGCTACACCTTC
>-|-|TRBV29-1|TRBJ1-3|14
CSVGGPSSGNTIYF
TGCAGCGTTGGTGGACCCAGCTCTGGAAACACCATATATTTT
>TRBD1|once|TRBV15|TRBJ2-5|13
CATSREQGVTQYF
TGTGCCACCAGCAGAGAGCAGGGGGTGACCCAGTACTTC
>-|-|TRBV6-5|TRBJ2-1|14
CASTRTTGPREQFF
TGTGCCAGCACCCGGACTACAGGGCCTAGGGAGCAGTTCTTC
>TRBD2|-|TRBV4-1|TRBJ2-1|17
CASSQSWASGRYNEQFF
TGCGCCAGCAGCCAATCCTGGGCGAGCGGGAGGTACAATGAGCAGTTCTTC
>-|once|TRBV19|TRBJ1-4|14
CASSKWSGDEKLFF
TGTGCCAGTAGTAAATGGTCGGGAGATGAAAAACTGTTTTTT
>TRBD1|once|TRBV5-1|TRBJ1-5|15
CASSLGTVSNQPQHF
TGCGCCAGCAGCCTCGGGACAGTTAGCAATCAGCCCCAGCATTTT
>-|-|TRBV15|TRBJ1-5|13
CATRPRYNQPQHF
TGTGCCACCAGACCCAGATACAATCAGCCCCAGCATTTT
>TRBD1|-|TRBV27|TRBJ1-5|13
CASSVDRVQPQHF
TGTGCCAGCAGTGTGGACAGGGTTCAGCCCCAGCATTTT
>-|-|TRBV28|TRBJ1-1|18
CASSLFGSWGGRGTEAFF
TGTGCCAGCAGTTTATTTGGAAGTTGGGGGGGGCGAGGTACTGAAGCTTTCTTT
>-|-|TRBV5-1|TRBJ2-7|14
CASSRGRVGEEQYF
TGCGCCAGCAGCAGAGGCCGCGTGGGGGAAGAGCAGTACTTC
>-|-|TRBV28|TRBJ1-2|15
CASSLTRVRDSGYTF
TGTGCCAGCAGTTTAACGCGCGTCAGGGACTCTGGCTACACCTTC
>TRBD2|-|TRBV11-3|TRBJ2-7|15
CASSPRPAGAREQYF
TGTGCCAGCAGCCCACGCCCAGCGGGGGCTCGCGAGCAGTACTTC
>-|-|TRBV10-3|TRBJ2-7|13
CAISEGEGGEQYF
TGTGCCATCAGTGAGGGAGAGGGTGGCGAGCAGTACTTC
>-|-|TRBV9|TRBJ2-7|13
CASSAGPGDEQYF
TGTGCCAGCAGCGCGGGACCGGGGGACGAGCAGTACTTC
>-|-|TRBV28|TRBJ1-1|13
CASSFPDTTEAFF
TGTGCCAGCAGTTTCCCCGATACCACTGAAGCTTTCTTT
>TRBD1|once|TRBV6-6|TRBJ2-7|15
CASSSFAGGVYEQYF
TGTGCCAGCAGTTCCTTTGCAGGGGGCGTCTACGAGCAGTACTTC
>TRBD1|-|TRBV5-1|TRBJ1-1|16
CASSSRGLSMNTEAFF
TGCGCCAGCAGCTCCAGGGGGCTGTCCATGAACACTGAAGCTTTCTTT
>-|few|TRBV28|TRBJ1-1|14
CASSRGDTNTEAFF
TGTGCCAGCAGTCGAGGTGACACGAACACTGAAGCTTTCTTT
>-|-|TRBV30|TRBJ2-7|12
CAWSRNPGEQYF
TGTGCCTGGAGCCGAAACCCAGGAGAGCAGTACTTC
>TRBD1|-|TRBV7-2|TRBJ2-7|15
CASRRTGTGGGEQYF
TGTGCCAGCAGGCGGACCGGGACAGGGGGTGGCGAGCAGTACTTC
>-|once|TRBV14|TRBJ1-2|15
CASSPWAGAFLGYTF
TGTGCCAGCAGCCCCTGGGCAGGGGCCTTTTTGGGCTACACCTTC
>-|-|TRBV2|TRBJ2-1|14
CASRKRSSYNEQFF
TGTGCCAGCAGAAAGCGGAGCTCCTACAATGAGCAGTTCTTC
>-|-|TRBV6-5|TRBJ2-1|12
CATLVKNNEQFF
TGTGCCACCTTGGTCAAGAACAATGAGCAGTTCTTC
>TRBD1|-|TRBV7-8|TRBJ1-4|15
CASSPRQGTAEKLFF
TGTGCCAGCAGCCCCCGACAGGGAACGGCTGAAAAACTGTTTTTT
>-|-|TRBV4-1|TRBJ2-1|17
CASSHITPLSSYNEQFF
TGCGCCAGCAGCCACATTACGCCCTTGAGCTCCTACAATGAGCAGTTCTTC
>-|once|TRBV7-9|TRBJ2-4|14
CASSSYDAKNIQYF
TGTGCCAGCAGCTCCTATGATGCCAAAAACATTCAGTACTTC
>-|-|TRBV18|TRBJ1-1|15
CASSPLHPMNTEAFF
TGTGCCAGCTCACCGCTTCACCCTATGAACACTGAAGCTTTCTTT
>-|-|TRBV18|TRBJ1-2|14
CATPRGGGDYGYTF
TGTGCCACTCCCCGGGGCGGGGGCGACTATGGCTACACCTTC
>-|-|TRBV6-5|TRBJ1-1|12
CASLKGGTEAFF
TGTGCCAGCCTGAAGGGGGGCACTGAAGCTTTCTTT
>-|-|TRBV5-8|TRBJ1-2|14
CASTLNPWTMRYTF
TGTGCCAGCACCTTAAACCCATGGACTATGCGCTACACCTTC
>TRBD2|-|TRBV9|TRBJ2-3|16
CASSVEEREIPDTQYF
TGTGCCAGCAGCGTAGAAGAGCGGGAGATCCCAGATACGCAGTATTTT
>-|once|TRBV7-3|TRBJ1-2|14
CASSPRTVNHGYTF
TGTGCCAGCAGCCCCCGCACGGTCAACCATGGCTACACCTTC
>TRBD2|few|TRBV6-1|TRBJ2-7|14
CASSLLAGVNEQYF
TGTGCCAGCAGCCTACTAGCGGGAGTAAACGAGCAGTACTTC
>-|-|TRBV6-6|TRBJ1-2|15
CASSYAKGGTYGYTF
TGTGCCAGCAGTTACGCGAAAGGGGGAACCTATGGCTACACCTTC